These 17 T cell receptor beta chains originate from one sample sequenced in a study of tissue T cells after allogeneic stem cell transplantation. Time point of the sample: mouse harvest day 14 after allogeneic transplant. The graft held 10^6 splenic CD5+ T cells and 10^7 T-cell-depleted bone marrow cells. The assay was immunoSEQ multiplex PCR, and TCRdb's table has in-frame clones only and misses some. Of some 3,000 clones in the sample, roughly 41% were seen once. The sample comprised gut tissue. The receptors were gathered from a female BALB/c mouse given C57BL/6 T cells with graft-versus-host disease after an allogeneic hematopoietic cell transplant.

This clone turned up a few times. Gene and germline names: mouse. The read stops 1 residue short of the end of the CDR3; the missing end is completed from the germline J gene. The V call is TRBV12-2, the J call TRBJ2-1; the D is unclear. Deletions cut 6 bases from V and 3 bases from J, with 5 bases between. CDR3 length equals 11 residues. Germline-derived CDR1 and CDR2 are SGHLS and HYDKME. The DNA read from the CDR3 is TGTGCCAGCCACTTCTATGCTGAGCAGTTC. Protein sequence: CASHFYAEQF. In full, the CDR3 is CASHFYAEQFF.

Concerning this clone: Genes and germline come from the mouse. The read stops 1 residue short of the end of the CDR3; the missing end is completed from the germline J gene. This chain connects TRBV26 to TRBJ2-1, with 11 bases lining up with TRBD1. CDR3 length equals 13 residues. From germline, CDR1 is KGHPV and CDR2 FQNQEV (reference sequence). V lost 4 bases to trimming and J lost 9 bases; unmatched junction nucleotides: 2. This chain's CDR3 is CASSRTGGGEQFF. The sequenced part of the CDR3 DNA is TGTGCCAGCAGTCGGACAGGGGGCGGTGAGCAGTTC.

In regard to this clone: Gene names refer to mouse genes. Read coverage stops 1 residue before the CDR3 terminus; the germline J gene supplies the remainder. This rearrangement joins TRBV3 to TRBJ1-1; possibly TRBD1 for D (6 bases). The ends were cut back, 5 bases at V and 0 bases at J, with 10 bases in the middle. Germline V CDR1 and CDR2: SNHLY, FYNGKV (reference sequence). The CDR3 runs 14 residues. The covered CDR3 bases are TGTGCCAGCAGCCCGGGACAAACAAACACAGAAGTCTTC. As protein: CASSPGQTNTEVF. The full CDR3 reads CASSPGQTNTEVFF. Complete variable domain (other parts from reference TRBV3 and TRBJ1-1): GPKVLQIPSHQIIDMGQMVTLNCDPVSNHLYFYWYKQILGQQMEFLVNFYNGKVMEKSKLFKDQFSVERPDGSYFTLKIQPTALEDSAVYFCASSPGQTNTEVFFGKGTRLTVV.

About this clone itself: At one of its ends the junction is not consistent with the germline gene, which may arise from a read error. Gene names refer to mouse genes. The read terminates 1 residue before the CDR3 end, so the remaining end is supplied by the germline J gene. This sequence joins TRBV29 and TRBJ1-5; tentative D call: TRBD1 (6 bases). There are 15 residues in the CDR3. Germline V gene sequence: CDR1 MSHET, CDR2 SYDVDS. The part of the CDR3 DNA that was read is TGCCCTAGCCGTACCGGGACATATAACAACCAGGCTCCGCTT. Protein: CPSRTGTYNNQAPL. The full CDR3 protein is CPSRTGTYNNQAPLF.

As concerns this clone: Gene names denote mouse genes. Other DNA sequences from this sample encode an identical CDR3 as well. The DNA read from the CDR3 is TGTGCCAGCAGCCAAGGACAGAACACCGGGCAGCTCTAC. Encoded protein: CASSQGQNTGQLY. The whole CDR3 is CASSQGQNTGQLYF. This chain links TRBV2 with TRBJ2-2; a possible D gene is TRBD1 (5 bases). With the read ending 1 residue before the CDR3 end, the germline J gene is used to fill in that end. Germline CDR1 and CDR2: LGHNA and YSYQKL. This CDR3 spans 14 amino acids. Trimming pared 1 base from V and 2 bases from J, leaving 5 bases between.

On this clone itself: Genes and germline are mouse. The CDR3 reads CASSLGGYEQYF. The sequenced CDR3 bases are TGTGCCAGCAGTCTGGGGGGCTATGAACAGTAC. The chain links TRBV26 to TRBJ2-7; D may match TRBD1 or TRBD2 (5 bases each). The read ends 1 residue early relative to the CDR3; the germline J gene fills the gap. The germline V gene has CDR1 KGHPV and CDR2 FQNQEV (reference sequence). The CDR3 contains 12 residues. V was pared by 2 bases and J by 3 bases, with 5 bases between.

With respect to this clone: Gene labels here are mouse ones. The sequence runs out 1 residue before the end of the CDR3; the remainder is reconstructed from the germline J gene. V usage is TRBV19 and J usage is TRBJ1-1; D call uncertain. The CDR3 consists of 11 residues. Germline V gene lookup returns CDR1 FNHDT and CDR2 SITEND (reference sequence). V lost 7 bases to trimming and J lost 1 base, with 5 bases between them. CDR3: CASRRNTEVFF. CDR3 DNA, as far as it was read: TGTGCCAGCCGGCGGAACACAGAAGTCTTC.

Remarks on this clone: Mouse names are used for the genes. The CDR3 end is not reached by the read, which stops 1 residue before it; the germline J gene fills it in. V gene TRBV29 combines with J gene TRBJ1-1; TRBD1 aligns across 7 bases. With V trimmed by 7 bases and J by 4 bases, 3 bases remained unmatched. The CDR3 loop spans 12 amino acids. Germline loops: CDR1 MSHET, CDR2 SYDVDS. Incomplete CDR3 DNA: TGTGCTAGCAACACAGGGGCCACAGAAGTCTTC. As protein: CASNTGATEVF. The entire CDR3 is CASNTGATEVFF.

This clone qualifies as large. Gene names and germline refer to mouse. The CDR3 loop is CASSQDTDEQYF. Partial CDR3 DNA: TGTGCCAGCAGCCAAGATACGGATGAACAGTAC. The chain links TRBV5 to TRBJ2-7; no clear D. The CDR3 end is not reached by the read, which stops 1 residue before it; the germline J gene fills it in. This CDR3 is built from 12 residues. The ends were cut back, 0 bases at V and 5 bases at J, with 5 bases in the middle. In germline, CDR1 is LGHNA, CDR2 YNLKQL (reference sequence).

This clone was recorded only once. Gene names follow the mouse nomenclature. The read ends 1 residue shy of where the CDR3 ends; the end is completed using the germline J gene. The genes are TRBV16 and TRBJ2-3, with D perhaps matching TRBD2 (6 bases). Per germline, CDR1 SGHSA and CDR2 FRNQAP. This CDR3 is built from 15 residues. V was pared by 0 bases and J by 0 bases, with 7 bases between. This CDR3 reads CASSLDGTSAETLYF. The sequenced part of the CDR3 DNA is TGTGCAAGCAGCTTAGATGGGACTAGTGCAGAAACGCTGTAT.

For this clone: Mouse gene names apply. The read finishes 1 residue shy of the CDR3 end, and the germline J gene is used to complete it. The rearrangement uses TRBV20 and TRBJ1-6; D is possibly TRBD1 (5 bases). TRBJ1-6 is identified as an open reading frame with a role that is uncertain. V lost 0 bases, J lost 6 bases, and 9 bases lay in between. The CDR3 is made up of 14 amino acids. Germline CDR1 reads GFQATS; CDR2 reads STVNSAI. CDR3 protein: CGARDQGRNSPLYF. The sequenced CDR3 bases are TGTGGTGCTAGGGATCAGGGCCGTAATTCGCCCCTCTAC.

This clone was counted between two and nine times. The gene names given are mouse names. CDR3 DNA (partial): TGTGCCAGCAGTGATGCAGGAGAACAGTAC. Translating it yields CASSDAGEQY. The entire CDR3 is CASSDAGEQYF. This chain links TRBV13-1 with TRBJ2-7; D remains ambiguous. The CDR3 is cut off 1 residue early in the read; its end comes from the germline J gene. This CDR3 spans 11 amino acids. The ends were cut back, 0 bases at V and 7 bases at J, with 5 bases in the middle. Germline CDR1 NSHNY, CDR2 SYGAGN.

This clone occurred a few times. Gene labels here are mouse ones. The CDR3 is cut off 1 residue early in the read; its end comes from the germline J gene. The chain carries TRBV16 and TRBJ2-4; 8 nucleotides line up with TRBD2. Per germline, CDR1 SGHSA and CDR2 FRNQAP. CDR3 size: 15 residues. Losses at the gene ends were 6 bases for V and 0 bases for J; bases not matched to a gene: 5. The CDR3 loop reads CASRTGGGSQNTLYF. The sequenced part of the CDR3 DNA is TGTGCAAGCAGAACTGGGGGAGGGAGTCAAAACACCTTGTAC.

As for this clone: Gene names follow the mouse nomenclature. The CDR3 end lies 1 residue beyond the end of the read and is filled in from the germline J gene. The chain uses TRBV12-1 and TRBJ2-7, with 11 nucleotides matching TRBD1. This CDR3 spans 14 amino acids. Trimming removed 2 bases from V and 3 bases from J; junction bases left unmatched: 2. CDR1 SGHSN and CDR2 HYEKVE come from the germline V gene. The CDR3 here is CASSPGTGGYEQYF. The sequenced CDR3 bases are TGTGCCAGCTCTCCCGGGACAGGGGGCTATGAACAGTAC.

Regarding this clone: The germline and genes are mouse ones. The sequence runs out 1 residue before the end of the CDR3; the remainder is reconstructed from the germline J gene. The rearrangement uses TRBV15 and TRBJ2-1; the D gene could be TRBD1 or TRBD2 (5 bases each). With 4 bases removed from V and 5 bases from J, the gap between germline ends came to 6 bases. This CDR3 contains 12 residues. CDR1 is SGHND and CDR2 is FRSKSL in the germline V gene. The CDR3: CASSWGNAEQFF. CDR3 bases read: TGTGCCAGCAGTTGGGGGAATGCTGAGCAGTTC.

There are a few counts of this clone. Gene names and germline refer to mouse. The CDR3 end falls 1 residue outside the read, so it is completed with the germline J gene. V usage is TRBV26 and J usage is TRBJ2-2; D is uncertain. From germline, CDR1 is KGHPV and CDR2 FQNQEV (reference sequence). The CDR3 has 13 residues. The V and J ends lost 0 bases and 2 bases respectively, with 1 base between them. This chain's CDR3 is CASSLSNTGQLYF. The covered CDR3 bases are TGTGCCAGCAGTCTGTCGAACACCGGGCAGCTCTAC.

As concerns this clone: Germline and genes here are mouse. The read ends 1 residue shy of where the CDR3 ends; the end is completed using the germline J gene. The chain joins TRBV2 to TRBJ1-1; 7 bases match TRBD1. Per germline, CDR1 LGHNA and CDR2 YSYQKL. Trimming took 4 bases from V and 3 from J; bases not matched to a gene: 2. This CDR3 region has 13 residues. Partial CDR3 DNA: TGTGCCAGCAGCCGAGACAGGGACACAGAAGTCTTC. Residues: CASSRDRDTEVF. The CDR3 reads in full as CASSRDRDTEVFF. The variable domain in full, with the rest retrieved from reference TRBV2 and TRBJ1-1, is DPKIIQKPKYLVAVTGSEKILICEQYLGHNAMYWYRQSAKKPLEFMFSYSYQKLMDNQTASSRFQPQSSKKNHLDLQITALKPDDSATYFCASSRDRDTEVFFGKGTRLTVV.